This entry lists 13 T cell receptor beta chains sequenced from one sample in a study of T cell repertoires in cytomegalovirus infection. The antigens for these receptors are not known. TCRdb re-analysed the reads in MiXCR, keeping a single row per CDR3 protein. This repertoire shows roughly 570,000 distinct CDR3 sequences, 35% to 50% found once; its top ten account for around 46%. Specimen: cultured PBMCs, collected from culture after CMV antigen stimulation. Every receptor here comes from a human donor in good health (CMV status not recorded). Some clones in this sample may be carry-over from other donors' samples.

The V call is TRBV6-1, the J call TRBJ2-2, with a possible D match to TRBD1 (6 bases). The CDR3 contains 17 residues. Germline V CDR1 and CDR2: MNHNS, SASEGT. Trimming cost V 1 base and J 4 bases, with 16 bases left between them. In nucleotides, the CDR3 is TGTGCCAGCAGTGAAGACCCCGGGACATGGCTCACCGGGGAGCTGTTTTTT. Translating gives CASSEDPGTWLTGELFF.

This clonotype was recorded only once. The genes are TRBV20-1 and TRBJ1-6, with no clear D. Trimming pared 1 base from V and 0 bases from J, leaving 13 bases between. This CDR3 contains 17 residues. Germline-derived CDR1 and CDR2 are DFQATT and SNEGSKA (reference sequence). The CDR3 here is CSARVPGLASYNSPLHF. CDR3 nucleotides: TGCAGTGCTAGAGTCCCGGGTCTAGCCTCCTATAATTCACCCCTCCACTTT.

This rearrangement joins TRBV9 to TRBJ2-5; D not resolved. Deletions cut 0 bases from V and 3 bases from J, with 6 bases between. Germline V gene lookup returns CDR1 SGDLS and CDR2 YYNGEE. The CDR3 spans 13 residues. The CDR3 loop is CASSVGEKETQYF. In nucleotides, the CDR3 is TGTGCCAGCAGCGTAGGAGAGAAAGAGACCCAGTACTTC.

The table lists this clonotype with a count of one. The V call is TRBV6-1, the J call TRBJ2-5; TRBD1 might be the D (6 bases). Germline CDR1 and CDR2: MNHNS and SASEGT. V dropped 0 bases and J dropped 3 bases, with 14 bases sitting between them. CDR3 length: 16 residues. CDR3: CASSEAADRRKETQYF. The CDR3, as DNA: TGTGCCAGCAGTGAAGCCGCGGACAGAAGAAAAGAGACCCAGTACTTC.

The gene calls are TRBV6-5 and TRBJ1-1; unclear D gene. The CDR3 sequence is 15 residues long. V was shortened by 0 bases and J by 3 bases, with 11 bases between the two germline ends. Germline V gene sequence: CDR1 MNHEY, CDR2 SVGAGI. CDR3 protein: CASSYSIGFDTEAFF. CDR3 nucleotides: TGTGCCAGCAGTTACTCAATTGGTTTTGACACTGAAGCTTTCTTT.

The CDR3 region is CASMRTDLSPLHF. The CDR3 region has the DNA TGTGCCAGTATGCGGACCGATCTATCACCCCTCCACTTT. The rearrangement uses TRBV19 and TRBJ1-6; no definite D call. The CDR3 is made up of 13 amino acids. The germline CDR1 and CDR2 sequences are LNHDA and SQIVND (reference sequence). V was shortened by 7 bases and J by 10 bases, with 14 bases between the two germline ends.

This clonotype has just a few counts. The V and J genes are TRBV2 and TRBJ1-1; tentatively, D is TRBD1 (6 bases). CDR3 length equals 13 residues. Germline CDR1 reads SNHLY; CDR2 reads FYNNEI. V was trimmed by 9 bases and J by 2 bases, leaving 13 bases between them. CDR3 protein: CASQGQLNTEAFF. The CDR3 DNA reads TGTGCCAGTCAAGGACAGCTAAACACTGAAGCTTTCTTT.

This clonotype was seen many times. The rearrangement joins TRBV7-2 to TRBJ2-7, with D unresolved. The ends were cut back, 6 bases at V and 2 bases at J, with 5 bases in the middle. CDR3 length: 11 residues. Germline V lookup: CDR1 SGHTA, CDR2 FQGNSA. In DNA, the CDR3 is TGTGCCAGCAGTGGGGCCTACGAGCAGTACTTC. Translating gives CASSGAYEQYF. The variable domain in full, with the rest retrieved from reference TRBV7-2 and TRBJ2-7, is GAGVSQSPSNKVTEKGKDVELRCDPISGHTALYWYRQSLGQGLEFLIYFQGNSAPDKSGLPSDRFSAERTGGSVSTLTIQRTQQEDSAVYLCASSGAYEQYFGPGTRLTVT.

This clonotype was picked up a small number of times. The V and J genes are TRBV12-3 or TRBV12-4 and TRBJ1-2; D is undetermined. This CDR3 spans 14 amino acids. With 8 bases removed from V and 8 bases from J, the gap between germline ends came to 21 bases. The CDR3 protein is CASATLGGRGGYTF. In nucleotides, the CDR3 is TGTGCCAGCGCGACATTAGGCGGGCGGGGAGGCTACACCTTC.

The V call is TRBV11-1, the J call TRBJ2-7, with D maybe TRBD2 (6 bases). Deletions cut 3 bases from V and 0 bases from J, with 9 bases between. The CDR3 loop spans 14 amino acids. In germline, CDR1 is SGHAT, CDR2 FQDESV (reference sequence). The CDR3 sequence is CASSFSGVSYEQYF. CDR3 nucleotides: TGTGCCAGCAGCTTTAGCGGAGTCTCCTACGAGCAGTACTTC.

Ten or more counts support this clonotype. V is TRBV7-2 and J is TRBJ2-3; TRBD1 matches 8 bases. Germline CDR1 reads SGHTA; CDR2 reads FQGNSA. V was clipped by 4 bases and J by 10 bases; unmatched bases: 4. The CDR3 runs 12 residues. This CDR3 is CASSSTGVAQYF. CDR3 bases: TGTGCCAGCAGCTCGACAGGGGTCGCGCAGTATTTT. Full variable domain (remainder filled in from reference TRBV7-2 and TRBJ2-3): GAGVSQSPSNKVTEKGKDVELRCDPISGHTALYWYRQSLGQGLEFLIYFQGNSAPDKSGLPSDRFSAERTGGSVSTLTIQRTQQEDSAVYLCASSSTGVAQYFGPGTRLTVL.

This clonotype was counted between two and nine times. V gene TRBV7-8 combines with J gene TRBJ2-5; 10 bases map to TRBD2. After removal of 11 bases from V and 3 bases from J, the junction contained 6 bases not matched to a gene. The V gene's germline CDR1 is SGHVS and CDR2 FQNEAQ. This CDR3 spans 13 amino acids. This chain's CDR3 is CAGQRGGKETQYF. In DNA, the CDR3 is TGTGCCGGACAGCGGGGGGGAAAAGAGACCCAGTACTTC.

This clonotype occurred a few times. J is TRBJ2-1 and V is TRBV2; no clear D gene. The CDR3 is made up of 12 amino acids. Per germline, CDR1 SNHLY and CDR2 FYNNEI. V was clipped by 8 bases and J by 4 bases, with 9 bases between them. This CDR3 is CASRPGYNEQFF. CDR3 sequence (DNA): TGTGCCAGCCGACCGGGTTACAATGAGCAGTTCTTC.